The 30 T cell receptor beta chains below all came from one sample that was sequenced in a study of CD8 T cells in ankylosing spondylitis. TCRdb re-analysed the 5' RACE reads in MiXCR, keeping a single row per CDR3 protein. The profile covers 250,000 or so distinct CDR3 sequences, with roughly a tenth appearing a single time and about 2.5% taken by the ten largest. Material: blood, either unsorted or a sorted T cell fraction (not recorded which). The receptors here all came from a male donor with ankylosing spondylitis or in good health (not recorded which).

This clonotype was observed many times. The chain uses TRBV20-1 and TRBJ1-5; a possible D gene is TRBD1 (6 bases). V lost 3 bases and J lost 0, with 9 bases in between. CDR1 is DFQATT, CDR2 SNEGSKA, per germline (reference sequence). The CDR3 has 14 amino acids. This CDR3 is CSARWGASNQPQHF. Written as DNA, the CDR3 is TGCAGTGCTAGGTGGGGGGCTAGCAATCAGCCCCAGCATTTT.

Note on this clonotype: A much larger clone sits a single nucleotide away, making a read error possible. The rearrangement uses TRBV5-1 and TRBJ1-2; the D gene is possibly TRBD1 (5 bases). Per germline, CDR1 SGHRS and CDR2 YFSETQ. Trimming shortened V by 3 bases and J by 4 bases, and 16 bases separated the two germline ends. The CDR3 consists of 15 residues. The chain's CDR3 is CASSSGPNYSYGYTF. The CDR3 nucleotides read TGCGCCAGCAGCTCGGGACCGAACTACAGCTATGGCTACACCTTC.

This clonotype was recorded a few times. The chain has TRBV3-1 and TRBJ2-1, with 7 bases aligning to TRBD2. Per the germline V gene, CDR1 is LGHDT and CDR2 is YNNKEL (reference sequence). The CDR3 covers 15 residues. Germline trimming cut 4 bases from V and 2 bases from J; bases unmatched to any gene: 5. CDR3 sequence reads: CASSLNGGTYNEQFF. In nucleotides, the CDR3 is TGTGCCAGCAGCCTTAACGGGGGGACCTACAATGAGCAGTTCTTC.

This clonotype has a single count. Just one base apart from a much larger clone, this may be a read error. V usage is TRBV18 and J usage is TRBJ1-5; possible D gene TRBD1, 6 bases. This CDR3 spans 15 amino acids. The germline gives CDR1 KGHSH, CDR2 LQKENI. CDR3 protein: CVSSKGQTLNQPQHF. The CDR3 DNA is TGTGTCAGCTCCAAAGGACAGACTTTAAATCAGCCCCAGCATTTT. Looking up the rest from reference TRBV18 and TRBJ1-5 gives the full variable domain: NAGVMQNPRHLVRRRGQEARLRCSPMKGHSHVYWYRQLPEEGLKFMVYLQKENIIDESGMPKERFSAEFPKEGPSILRIQQVVRGDSAAYFCVSSKGQTLNQPQHFGDGTRLSIL.

At least ten counts were recorded for this clonotype. The chain employs TRBV12-5 and TRBJ2-1; 14 bases fit TRBD2. After removal of 6 bases from V and 0 bases from J, the junction contained 7 bases not matched to a gene. The germline V gene encodes CDR1 LGHNT and CDR2 FRNRAP. The CDR3 runs 18 residues. The CDR3 nucleotides are TGTGCTAGTGGCCGCGGACTAGCGGGAGGACCCTCCTACAATGAGCAGTTCTTC. Amino acid sequence: CASGRGLAGGPSYNEQFF.

As to this clonotype: A much more abundant neighbour one base away suggests this may be a read error. The chain uses TRBV4-2 and TRBJ2-7, with a possible D match to TRBD1 (5 bases). The CDR3 runs to 16 residues. Germline V CDR1 and CDR2: LGHNA, YNFKEQ. The CDR3 here is CVSSAEQGRSSYEQYF. Written as DNA, the CDR3 is TGTGTCAGCAGCGCGGAGCAGGGCCGAAGCTCCTACGAGCAGTACTTC.

This clonotype is a singleton in its sample. V is TRBV12-3 or TRBV12-4 and J is TRBJ1-2; possible D gene TRBD1, 5 bases. There are 16 residues in the CDR3. The ends were cut back, 0 bases at V and 7 bases at J, with 18 bases in the middle. The CDR3 protein is CASSLAVPRVVGGYTF. CDR3 sequence (DNA): TGTGCCAGCAGTTTAGCCGTCCCCAGGGTTGTCGGTGGCTACACCTTC.

This clonotype was observed many times. The chain recombines TRBV20-1 with TRBJ2-2; D is tentatively TRBD1 or TRBD2 (5 bases each). The CDR3 consists of 16 residues. The germline V gene has CDR1 DFQATT and CDR2 SNEGSKA (reference sequence). V shed 0 bases and J shed 0 bases, with 11 bases lying between them. CDR3 DNA sequence: TGCAGTGCTAGAGATGGGACCTGGACGAACACCGGGGAGCTGTTTTTT. As protein: CSARDGTWTNTGELFF.

This clonotype was picked up many times. The chain has TRBV20-1 and TRBJ2-7; D ambiguous. Germline lookup yields CDR1 DFQATT and CDR2 SNEGSKA (reference sequence). Trimming took 3 bases from V and 0 from J, leaving 6 bases between them. The CDR3 runs to 12 residues. CDR3 nucleotides: TGCAGTGCTAGTGGCTTCTCCTACGAGCAGTACTTC. This translates into CSASGFSYEQYF.

The chain uses TRBV29-1 and TRBJ1-2, with D unresolved. CDR1 and CDR2 (germline): SQVTM, ANQGSEA. The length of the CDR3 is 11 residues. V was clipped by 2 bases and J by 5 bases, with 6 bases between them. The CDR3 sequence: CSVERSYGYTF. The CDR3 DNA is TGCAGCGTTGAAAGGTCATATGGCTACACCTTC. The variable domain in full, completed from reference TRBV29-1 and TRBJ1-2, reads SAVISQKPSRDICQRGTSLTIQCQVDSQVTMMFWYRQQPGQSLTLIATANQGSEATYESGFVIDKFPISRPNLTFSTLTVSNMSPEDSSIYLCSVERSYGYTFGSGTRLTVV.

This clonotype was found many times. The chain carries TRBV11-3 and TRBJ2-7; possibly TRBD2 for D (6 bases). Trimming removed 0 bases at V and 6 bases at J, with 18 bases between. Germline V gene sequence: CDR1 SGHNT, CDR2 YENEEA. This CDR3 has 16 residues. For the CDR3, the DNA is TGTGCCAGCAGCTTAGATAACGGATGGTCCGGGAGCGAGCAGTACTTC. Translated, it gives CASSLDNGWSGSEQYF. The variable domain in full, completed from reference TRBV11-3 and TRBJ2-7, reads EAGVVQSPRYKIIEKKQPVAFWCNPISGHNTLYWYLQNLGQGPELLIRYENEEAVDDSQLPKDRFSAERLKGVDSTLKIQPAELGDSAVYLCASSLDNGWSGSEQYFGPGTRLTVT.

There are a few counts of this clonotype. This sequence joins TRBV30 and TRBJ1-1; weak D call: TRBD1 (5 bases). The CDR3 loop spans 14 amino acids. Trimming pared 1 base from V and 1 base from J, leaving 10 bases between. CDR1 and CDR2 (germline): GTSNPN, SVGIG (reference sequence). The CDR3: CAWSGAGRNTEAFF. The DNA of the CDR3 is TGTGCCTGGAGTGGAGCAGGGAGGAACACTGAAGCTTTCTTT.

V and J are TRBV5-1 and TRBJ1-1; D unresolved. CDR3 size: 13 residues. The germline gives CDR1 SGHRS, CDR2 YFSETQ. Trimming pared 0 bases from V and 4 bases from J, leaving 7 bases between. The CDR3 DNA reads TGCGCCAGCAGCTTGGGGTCCACCACTGAAGCTTTCTTT. The encoded protein is CASSLGSTTEAFF.

About this clonotype: This may be a read error, as it is one base from a much larger clone. The V call is TRBV20-1, the J call TRBJ1-5; TRBD1 aligns across 9 bases. J lost 5 bases, V lost 8 bases, and 7 bases had no gene match. The length of the CDR3 is 13 residues. Germline V gives CDR1 DFQATT, CDR2 SNEGSKA (reference sequence). CDR3 loop: CSTKGQGYQPQHF. In nucleotides, the CDR3 is TGCAGTACCAAGGGACAGGGCTATCAGCCCCAGCATTTT.

This clonotype was counted ten times or more. The chain combines TRBV20-1 with TRBJ2-5; D could derive from TRBD1 or TRBD2 (5 bases each). Germline V gene data show CDR1 as DFQATT and CDR2 as SNEGSKA (reference sequence). There are 13 residues in the CDR3. Between the trimmed V and J ends, which lost 5 bases and 7 bases, there was a span of 17 bases. The CDR3 region is CSAAGGDQMTQYF. The CDR3 DNA is TGCAGTGCTGCGGGTGGGGACCAAATGACCCAGTACTTC.

A remark on this clonotype: Its ends do not fully match the called genes, so a read error is possible. The rearrangement joins TRBV2 to TRBJ2-4; 9 nucleotides match TRBD1. Germline V lookup: CDR1 SNHLY, CDR2 FYNNEI. The CDR3 contains 14 residues. The CDR3 is CASMGRTGVDIQHF. CDR3 DNA sequence: TGTGCCAGCATGGGGAGGACAGGGGTTGACATTCAGCACTTC. Full variable domain (remainder filled in from reference TRBV2 and TRBJ2-4): EPEVTQTPSHQVTQMGQEVILRCVPISNHLYFYWYRQILGQKVEFLVSFYNNEISEKSEIFDDQFSVERPDGSNFTLKIRSTKLEDSAMYFCASMGRTGVDIQHFGAGTRLSVL.

This clonotype was seen ten or more times. The chain combines TRBV12-3 or TRBV12-4 with TRBJ2-5; D unresolved. The CDR3 length is 11 residues. Trimming stripped 5 bases from V and 4 bases from J, with 5 bases between. This CDR3 reads CASSTIETQYF. The CDR3 DNA follows: TGTGCCAGCAGTACTATAGAGACCCAGTACTTC.

This clonotype has ten or more counts. This chain uses TRBV2 with TRBJ2-6, with D maybe TRBD1 (6 bases). The V gene lost 5 bases and the J gene lost 4 bases, with 12 bases spanning the gap. The CDR3 covers 15 residues. The V gene's germline CDR1 is SNHLY and CDR2 FYNNEI. In DNA, the CDR3 is TGTGCCAGCAGTTCCCCAGGGGTAGGGGCCAACGTCCTGACTTTC. This encodes CASSSPGVGANVLTF.

The table lists this clonotype with many counts. The chain employs TRBV7-2 and TRBJ2-1, with D possibly TRBD2 on 5 matching bases. V was cut by 2 bases and J by 13 bases, with 24 bases left in between. The CDR3 has 16 amino acids. Germline V gives CDR1 SGHTA, CDR2 FQGNSA. CDR3 in amino acids: CASSLSGSAQESSQFF. As DNA, the CDR3 is TGTGCCAGCAGCTTATCGGGGTCAGCCCAAGAATCCTCACAGTTCTTC.

The chain employs TRBV5-6 and TRBJ2-7; TRBD1 matches at 8 bases. Germline V lookup: CDR1 SGHDT, CDR2 YYEEEE. V lost 0 bases, J lost 2 bases, and 13 bases stayed unmatched. The CDR3 runs 18 residues. CDR3 sequence reads: CASSLAWTGRHRTYEQYF. DNA for the CDR3: TGTGCCAGCAGCTTGGCGTGGACAGGGCGACACCGCACCTACGAGCAGTACTTC.

This clonotype was counted only a few times. The rearrangement links TRBV7-2 to TRBJ2-3; D is unresolved. The ends were cut back, 5 bases at V and 4 bases at J, with 22 bases in the middle. The CDR3 loop spans 17 amino acids. Germline loops: CDR1 SGHTA, CDR2 FQGNSA. Here the CDR3 reads CASSLNFYKSMADTQYF. In nucleotides, the CDR3 is TGTGCCAGCAGCCTAAATTTTTATAAGTCCATGGCAGATACGCAGTATTTT.

This clonotype was counted many times. The rearrangement links TRBV19 to TRBJ2-1, with 8 bases identical to TRBD2. After removal of 7 bases from V and 8 bases from J, the junction contained 4 bases not matched to a gene. CDR1 and CDR2 from the germline V gene are LNHDA and SQIVND (reference sequence). CDR3 length: 12 residues. Here the CDR3 reads CASIGLADEQFF. For the CDR3, the DNA is TGTGCCAGTATCGGACTAGCCGATGAGCAGTTCTTC.

This clonotype turned up a few times. V gene TRBV14 combines with J gene TRBJ2-1, with 8 bases that match TRBD2. Germline CDR1 and CDR2: SGHDN and FVKESK. The CDR3 runs 18 residues. V gave up 4 bases and J gave up 0 bases; unmatched junction bases: 11. The CDR3 DNA is TGTGCCAGCAGCCGAAGAGGGGGGAGCGGGAGCTCCTACAATGAGCAGTTCTTC. The encoded protein is CASSRRGGSGSSYNEQFF.

This clonotype was detected many times. The gene calls are TRBV12-3 or TRBV12-4 and TRBJ2-1, with D unclear. The length of the CDR3 is 11 residues. V lost 3 bases and J lost 8, with 5 bases in between. Here the CDR3 reads CASSFKYEQFF. CDR3 DNA sequence: TGTGCCAGCAGTTTTAAGTATGAGCAGTTCTTC.

This chain joins TRBV18 and TRBJ2-5, with 16 bases matching TRBD2. This CDR3 is built from 19 residues. Germline values: CDR1 KGHSH, CDR2 LQKENI. Unmatched junction bases numbered 12, after V lost 3 bases and J lost 5 bases. CDR3 residues: CASSPLGLAGGPGQETQYF. CDR3 coding DNA: TGTGCCAGCTCACCTCTGGGACTAGCGGGAGGGCCCGGTCAGGAGACCCAGTACTTC.

This clonotype has a handful of counts. The chain is built from TRBV4-1 and TRBJ2-5, with no clear D. The V gene's germline CDR1 is MGHRA and CDR2 YSYEKL. The CDR3 totals 14 residues. V shed 4 bases and J shed 2 bases, with 11 bases lying between them. CDR3 sequence reads: CASSLGPLQETQYF. The CDR3 DNA reads as TGCGCCAGCAGCCTAGGGCCCCTACAAGAGACCCAGTACTTC.

As concerns this clonotype: One base away lies a much larger clone, so this may be a sequencing read error. The gene calls are TRBV11-2 and TRBJ2-2, with 9 bases matching TRBD2. CDR3 length: 19 residues. Germline CDR1 and CDR2: SGHAT and FQNNGV. The CDR3 nucleotides are TGTGCCCGCAGCCCCTACCAGCCAGGTAGCGGGAGATCCACCGGGGAGCTGTTTTTT. It encodes CARSPYQPGSGRSTGELFF.

This clonotype turned up a few times. V is TRBV20-1 and J is TRBJ2-1; D might be TRBD2 (5 bases). There are 11 residues in the CDR3. Germline V lookup: CDR1 DFQATT, CDR2 SNEGSKA (reference sequence). The CDR3 DNA reads as TGCAGCACCAGGAGGTACAATGAGCAGTTCTTC. Translating gives CSTRRYNEQFF.

The rearrangement links TRBV30 to TRBJ2-1, with TRBD1 as a possible D gene (6 bases). Germline V gene data show CDR1 as GTSNPN and CDR2 as SVGIG (reference sequence). V lost 0 bases, J lost 7 bases, and 16 bases lay in between. This CDR3 has 15 amino acids. This CDR3 reads CAWSVRWGRQNEQFF. The CDR3 DNA is TGTGCCTGGAGTGTACGATGGGGGCGTCAAAATGAGCAGTTCTTC.

Many counts were recorded for this clonotype. The chain joins TRBV11-1 to TRBJ2-3; TRBD2 matches 7 bases. There are 18 residues in the CDR3. The germline V gene encodes CDR1 SGHAT and CDR2 FQDESV (reference sequence). With 5 bases clipped from V and 2 bases from J, the junction kept 16 bases outside the gene matches. The CDR3 coding sequence is TGTGCCAGCAGCCTACCCGGGACTAAAATCCTTTCCACAGATACGCAGTATTTT. Its protein product is CASSLPGTKILSTDTQYF. The full variable domain, its missing parts supplied by reference TRBV11-1 and TRBJ2-3, is EAEVAQSPRYKITEKSQAVAFWCDPISGHATLYWYRQILGQGPELLVQFQDESVVDDSQLPKDRFSAERLKGVDSTLKIQPAELGDSAMYLCASSLPGTKILSTDTQYFGPGTRLTVL.